This TCR beta chain was captured by sequencing in a study of cytomegalovirus exposure and HLA in healthy donors. PCR primers comprised 60 Vbeta and 13 Jbeta primers. Assay: immunoSEQ multiplex PCR; the TCRdb copy retains only in-frame clones and omits some. The sample includes 97,000 or so clones, about 69% of them seen just once. CDR3 length equals 13 residues. Germline V gene data show CDR1 as GTSNPN and CDR2 as SVGIG (reference sequence). Turning to this clone: One end of the junction is discordant with germline, which a read error may explain.

This rearrangement joins TRBV30 to TRBJ1-2; D call uncertain. This TCR was recovered from a human donor in good health. Sequencing was done on a sample of PBMCs. This CDR3 reads CAGRILANYGYTF. For the CDR3, the DNA is TGTGCCGGGAGAATCCTAGCAAACTATGGCTACACCTTC.